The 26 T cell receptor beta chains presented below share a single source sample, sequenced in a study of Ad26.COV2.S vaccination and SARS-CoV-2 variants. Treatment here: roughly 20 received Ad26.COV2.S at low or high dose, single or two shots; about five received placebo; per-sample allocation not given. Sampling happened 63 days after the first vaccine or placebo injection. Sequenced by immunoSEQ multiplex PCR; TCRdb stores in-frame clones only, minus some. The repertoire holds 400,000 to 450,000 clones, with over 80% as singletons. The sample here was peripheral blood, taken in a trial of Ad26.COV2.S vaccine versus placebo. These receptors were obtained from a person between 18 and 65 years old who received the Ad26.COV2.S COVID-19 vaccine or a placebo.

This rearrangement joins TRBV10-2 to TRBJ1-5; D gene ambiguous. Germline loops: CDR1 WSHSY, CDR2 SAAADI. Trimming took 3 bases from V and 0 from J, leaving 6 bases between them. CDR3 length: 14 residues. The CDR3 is CASSDRYSNQPQHF. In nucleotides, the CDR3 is TGCGCCAGCAGTGACAGGTATAGCAATCAGCCCCAGCATTTT.

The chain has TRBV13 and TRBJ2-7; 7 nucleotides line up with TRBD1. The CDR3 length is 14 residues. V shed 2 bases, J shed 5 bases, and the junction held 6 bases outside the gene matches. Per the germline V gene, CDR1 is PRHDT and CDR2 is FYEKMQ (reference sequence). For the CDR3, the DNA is TGTGCCAGCAGCTTACCGGACAGGCCCCACGAGCAGTACTTC. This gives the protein CASSLPDRPHEQYF. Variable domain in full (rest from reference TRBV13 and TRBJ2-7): AAGVIQSPRHLIKEKRETATLKCYPIPRHDTVYWYQQGPGQDPQFLISFYEKMQSDKGSIPDRFSAQQFSDYHSELNMSSLELGDSALYFCASSLPDRPHEQYFGPGTRLTVT.

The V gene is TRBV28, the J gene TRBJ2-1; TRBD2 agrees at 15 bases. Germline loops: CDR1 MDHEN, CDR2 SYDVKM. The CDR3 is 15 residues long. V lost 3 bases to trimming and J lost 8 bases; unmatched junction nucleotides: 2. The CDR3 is CASSFGLAGGYEQFF. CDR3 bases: TGTGCCAGCAGTTTTGGACTAGCGGGGGGGTATGAGCAGTTCTTC.

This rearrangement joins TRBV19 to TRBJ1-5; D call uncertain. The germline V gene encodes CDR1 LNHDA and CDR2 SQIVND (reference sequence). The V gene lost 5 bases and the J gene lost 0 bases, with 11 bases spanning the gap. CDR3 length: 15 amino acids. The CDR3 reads CASSPGPDSNQPQHF. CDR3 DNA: TGTGCCAGTAGTCCCGGGCCCGATAGCAATCAGCCCCAGCATTTT.

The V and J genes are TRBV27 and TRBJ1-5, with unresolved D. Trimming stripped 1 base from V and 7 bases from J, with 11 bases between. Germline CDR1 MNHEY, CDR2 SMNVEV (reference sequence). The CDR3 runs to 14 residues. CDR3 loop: CASSLYGDLQPQHF. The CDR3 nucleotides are TGTGCCAGCAGTTTATATGGCGACCTGCAGCCCCAGCATTTT.

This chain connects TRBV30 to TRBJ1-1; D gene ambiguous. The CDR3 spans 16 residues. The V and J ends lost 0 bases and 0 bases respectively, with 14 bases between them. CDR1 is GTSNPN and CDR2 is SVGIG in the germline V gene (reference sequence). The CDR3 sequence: CAWSVPWERMNTEAFF. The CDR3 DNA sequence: TGTGCCTGGAGTGTACCTTGGGAGCGTATGAACACTGAAGCTTTCTTT. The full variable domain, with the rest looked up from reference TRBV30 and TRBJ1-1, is SQTIHQWPATLVQPVGSPLSLECTVEGTSNPNLYWYRQAAGRGLQLLFYSVGIGQISSEVPQNLSASRPQDRQFILSSKKLLLSDSGFYLCAWSVPWERMNTEAFFGQGTRLTVV.

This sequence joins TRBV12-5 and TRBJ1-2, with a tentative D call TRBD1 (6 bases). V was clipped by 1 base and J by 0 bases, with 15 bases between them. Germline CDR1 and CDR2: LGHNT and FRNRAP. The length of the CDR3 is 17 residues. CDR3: CASGLANDRPPNYGYTF. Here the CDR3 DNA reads TGTGCTAGTGGTTTGGCAAACGACAGGCCCCCTAACTATGGCTACACCTTC.

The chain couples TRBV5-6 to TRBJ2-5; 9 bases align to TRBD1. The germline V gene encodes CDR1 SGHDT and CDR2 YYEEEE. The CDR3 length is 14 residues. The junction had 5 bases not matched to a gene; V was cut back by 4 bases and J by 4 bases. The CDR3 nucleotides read TGTGCCAGCAGCCCGGACAGGGGTCGAGAGACCCAGTACTTC. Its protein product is CASSPDRGRETQYF.

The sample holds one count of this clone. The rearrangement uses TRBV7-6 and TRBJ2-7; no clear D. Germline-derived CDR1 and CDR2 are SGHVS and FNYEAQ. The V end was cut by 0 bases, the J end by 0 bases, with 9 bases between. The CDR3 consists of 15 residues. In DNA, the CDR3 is TGTGCCAGCAGCTTAGCGGCAGAAGACTCCTACGAGCAGTACTTC. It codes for CASSLAAEDSYEQYF. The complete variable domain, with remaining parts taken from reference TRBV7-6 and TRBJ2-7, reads GAGVSQSPRYKVTKRGQDVALRCDPISGHVSLYWYRQALGQGPEFLTYFNYEAQQDKSGLPNDRFSAERPEGSISTLTIQRTEQRDSAMYRCASSLAAEDSYEQYFGPGTRLTVT.

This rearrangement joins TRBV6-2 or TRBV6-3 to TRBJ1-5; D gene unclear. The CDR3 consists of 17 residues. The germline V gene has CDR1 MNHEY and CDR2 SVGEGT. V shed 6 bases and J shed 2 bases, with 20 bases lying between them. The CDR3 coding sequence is TGTGCCAGCAGCCTCCCTCCGGGGTCGCGAGGCAATCAGCCCCAGCATTTT. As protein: CASSLPPGSRGNQPQHF.

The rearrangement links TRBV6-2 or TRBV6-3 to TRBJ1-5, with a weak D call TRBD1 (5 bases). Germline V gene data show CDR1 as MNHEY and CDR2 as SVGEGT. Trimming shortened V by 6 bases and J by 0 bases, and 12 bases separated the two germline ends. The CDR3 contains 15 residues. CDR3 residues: CASSPGTYSNQPQHF. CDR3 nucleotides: TGTGCCAGCAGCCCCGGGACGTATAGCAATCAGCCCCAGCATTTT.

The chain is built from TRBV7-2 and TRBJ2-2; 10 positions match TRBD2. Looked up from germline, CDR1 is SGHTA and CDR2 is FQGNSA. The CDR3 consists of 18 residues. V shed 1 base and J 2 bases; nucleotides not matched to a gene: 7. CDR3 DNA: TGTGCCAGCAGCTTAGTAAGGCTAGCGGGGGTTAACACCGGGGAGCTGTTTTTT. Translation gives CASSLVRLAGVNTGELFF.

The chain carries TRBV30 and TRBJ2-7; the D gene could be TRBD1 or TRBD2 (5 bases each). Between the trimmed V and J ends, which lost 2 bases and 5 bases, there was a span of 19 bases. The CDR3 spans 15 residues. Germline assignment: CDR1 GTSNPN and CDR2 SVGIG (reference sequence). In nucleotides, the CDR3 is TGTGCCTGGAGTCCTGGGGGTAGTGGGCTCGACGAGCAGTACTTC. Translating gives CAWSPGGSGLDEQYF.

CDR3 protein: CASSEGLGVGTDTQYF. The CDR3, as DNA: TGTGCCAGCAGCGAAGGCCTCGGAGTCGGTACAGATACGCAGTATTTT. The V gene is TRBV11-3, the J gene TRBJ2-3, with D unclear. The CDR3 totals 16 residues. Germline CDR1 reads SGHNT; CDR2 reads YENEEA. The V and J ends lost 5 bases and 3 bases respectively, with 18 bases between them.

CDR3 protein: CASSIVEGVGELFF. In DNA, the CDR3 is TGTGCCAGTAGTATAGTAGAAGGGGTCGGGGAGCTGTTTTTT. The chain recombines TRBV19 with TRBJ2-2; D may be TRBD1 (5 bases). This CDR3 has 14 residues. V lost 1 base to trimming and J lost 7 bases, with 10 bases between them. Looked up from germline, CDR1 is LNHDA and CDR2 is SQIVND (reference sequence).

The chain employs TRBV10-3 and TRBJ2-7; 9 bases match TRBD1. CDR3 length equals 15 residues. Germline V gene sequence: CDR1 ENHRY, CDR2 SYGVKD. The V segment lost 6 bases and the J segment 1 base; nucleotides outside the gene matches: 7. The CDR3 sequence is CAIRAGTGHSYEQYF. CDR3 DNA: TGTGCCATCAGAGCAGGGACAGGGCATTCCTACGAGCAGTACTTC.

The CDR3 DNA reads as TGTGCCAGCAGCGCGGACGGGCCTAACACCGGGGAGCTGTTTTTT. Translating gives CASSADGPNTGELFF. The chain recombines TRBV7-2 with TRBJ2-2; D unclear. The CDR3 is 15 residues long. The V end was cut by 5 bases, the J end by 2 bases, with 12 bases between. The V gene's germline CDR1 is SGHTA and CDR2 FQGNSA.

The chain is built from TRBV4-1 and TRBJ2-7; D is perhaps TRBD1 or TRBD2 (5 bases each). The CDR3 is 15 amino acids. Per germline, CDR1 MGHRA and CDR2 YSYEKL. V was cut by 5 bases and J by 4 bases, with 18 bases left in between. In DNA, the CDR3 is TGCGCCAGCAGCTCGGCTGGGGACCCCTCTTACGAGCAGTACTTC. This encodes CASSSAGDPSYEQYF.

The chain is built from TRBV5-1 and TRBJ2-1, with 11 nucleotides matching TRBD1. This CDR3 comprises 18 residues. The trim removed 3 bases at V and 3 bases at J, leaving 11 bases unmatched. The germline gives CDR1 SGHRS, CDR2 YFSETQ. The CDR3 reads CASSWGPIGTGGYNEQFF. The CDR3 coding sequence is TGCGCCAGCAGCTGGGGCCCAATAGGGACAGGGGGCTACAATGAGCAGTTCTTC. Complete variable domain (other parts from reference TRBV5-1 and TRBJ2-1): KAGVTQTPRYLIKTRGQQVTLSCSPISGHRSVSWYQQTPGQGLQFLFEYFSETQRNKGNFPGRFSGRQFSNSRSEMNVSTLELGDSALYLCASSWGPIGTGGYNEQFFGPGTRLTVL.

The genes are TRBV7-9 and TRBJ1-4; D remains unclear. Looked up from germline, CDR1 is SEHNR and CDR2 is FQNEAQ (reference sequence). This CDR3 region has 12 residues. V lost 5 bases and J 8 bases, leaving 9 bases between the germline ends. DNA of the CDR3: TGTGCCAGCAGCGGGCCCAGGGAAAAACTGTTTTTT. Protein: CASSGPREKLFF.

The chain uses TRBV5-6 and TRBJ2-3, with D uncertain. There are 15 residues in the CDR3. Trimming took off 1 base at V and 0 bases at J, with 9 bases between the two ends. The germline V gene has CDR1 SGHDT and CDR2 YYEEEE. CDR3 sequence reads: CASSLFKASTDTQYF. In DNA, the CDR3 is TGTGCCAGCAGCTTGTTTAAGGCAAGCACAGATACGCAGTATTTT. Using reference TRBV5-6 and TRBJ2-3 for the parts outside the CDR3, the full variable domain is DAGVTQSPTHLIKTRGQQVTLRCSPKSGHDTVSWYQQALGQGPQFIFQYYEEEERQRGNFPDRFSGHQFPNYSSELNVNALLLGDSALYLCASSLFKASTDTQYFGPGTRLTVL.

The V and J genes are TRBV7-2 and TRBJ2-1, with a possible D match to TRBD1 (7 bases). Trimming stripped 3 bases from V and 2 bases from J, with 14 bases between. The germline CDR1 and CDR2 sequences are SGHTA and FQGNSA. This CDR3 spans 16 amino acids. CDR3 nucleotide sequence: TGTGCCAGCAGCTTTTATGGAGGGGGCCCCTACAATGAGCAGTTCTTC. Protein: CASSFYGGGPYNEQFF.

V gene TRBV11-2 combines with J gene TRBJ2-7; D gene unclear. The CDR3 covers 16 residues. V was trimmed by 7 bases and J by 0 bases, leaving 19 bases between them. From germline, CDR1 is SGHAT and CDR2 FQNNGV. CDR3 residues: CASTPKQDGFSYEQYF. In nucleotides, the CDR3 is TGTGCCAGCACACCAAAGCAAGACGGCTTCTCCTACGAGCAGTACTTC.

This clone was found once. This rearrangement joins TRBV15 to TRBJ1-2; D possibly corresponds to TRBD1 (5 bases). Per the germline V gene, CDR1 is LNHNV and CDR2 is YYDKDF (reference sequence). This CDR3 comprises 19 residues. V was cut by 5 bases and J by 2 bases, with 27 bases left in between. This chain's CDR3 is CATSFLPPGLGEGNYGYTF. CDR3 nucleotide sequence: TGTGCCACCAGCTTCCTCCCTCCGGGACTCGGAGAGGGCAACTATGGCTACACCTTC.

In DNA form, the CDR3 reads TGTGCCACCCTGCCGGGGGGGGGCACTGAAGCTTTCTTT. This sequence encodes CATLPGGGTEAFF. The rearrangement joins TRBV28 to TRBJ1-1; maybe TRBD1 (5 bases). The length of the CDR3 is 13 residues. The germline gives CDR1 MDHEN, CDR2 SYDVKM. V shed 10 bases and J shed 4 bases, with 16 bases lying between them.

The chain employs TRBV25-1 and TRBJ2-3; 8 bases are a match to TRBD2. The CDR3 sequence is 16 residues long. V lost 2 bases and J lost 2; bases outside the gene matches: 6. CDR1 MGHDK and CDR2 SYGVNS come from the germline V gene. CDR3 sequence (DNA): TGTGCCAGCAGTGAAGGGGGCGGGGGGCACACAGATACGCAGTATTTT. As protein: CASSEGGGGHTDTQYF.